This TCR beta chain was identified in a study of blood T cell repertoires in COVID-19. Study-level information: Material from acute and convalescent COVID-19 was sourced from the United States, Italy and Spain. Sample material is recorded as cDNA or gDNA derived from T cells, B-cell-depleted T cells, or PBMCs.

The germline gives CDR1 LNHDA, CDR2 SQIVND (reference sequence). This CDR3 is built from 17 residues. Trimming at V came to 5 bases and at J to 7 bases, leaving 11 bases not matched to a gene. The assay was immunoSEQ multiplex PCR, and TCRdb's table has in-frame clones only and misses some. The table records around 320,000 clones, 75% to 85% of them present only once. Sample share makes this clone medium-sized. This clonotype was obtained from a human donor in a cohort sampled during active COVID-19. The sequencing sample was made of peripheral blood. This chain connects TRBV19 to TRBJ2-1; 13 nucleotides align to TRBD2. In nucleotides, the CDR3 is TGTGCCAGTAGTGCAACGGGACTAGCGGGGTATTGGAATGAGCAGTTCTTC. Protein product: CASSATGLAGYWNEQFF.